This T cell receptor (beta chain) stems from a study of T cells in Graves' hyperthyroidism and ophthalmopathy. Points from the study as a whole: Most thyroid-expanded clonotypes above 0.001 were also found in blood. The model anticipated ophthalmopathy a median approximately 6.6 months pre-onset.

This clonotype was found many times. Its target is not known. The source material, RNA transcripts, was used to amplify TCR beta CDR3 regions. HTBI primers drove first-round RT-PCR of the TCR CDR3. One entry per CDR3 protein, called by TCRdb with MiXCR from the multiplex PCR reads. Of some 510,000 distinct CDR3 sequences in the sample, 40% to 55% were seen once. The J segment lost 6 bases and the V segment lost 1 base, leaving 5 bases of the junction unmatched. This CDR3 has 13 amino acids. In germline, CDR1 is SQVTM, CDR2 ANQGSEA. Subjects aged 18 to 65 presented with newly diagnosed hyperthyroidism of less than 2 months' duration. Lactation, pregnancy, other autoimmune disease or uncontrolled infection excluded patients.

The receptor comes from a woman under 30 with Graves' hyperthyroidism. This chain connects TRBV29-1 to TRBJ1-1, with 7 positions matching TRBD1. Sequencing was done on a sample of peripheral blood or thyroid tissue (not recorded which). Here the CDR3 DNA reads TGCAGCGTTGAAGGCGCAGGGGGATCTGAAGCTTTCTTT. Translating gives CSVEGAGGSEAFF.